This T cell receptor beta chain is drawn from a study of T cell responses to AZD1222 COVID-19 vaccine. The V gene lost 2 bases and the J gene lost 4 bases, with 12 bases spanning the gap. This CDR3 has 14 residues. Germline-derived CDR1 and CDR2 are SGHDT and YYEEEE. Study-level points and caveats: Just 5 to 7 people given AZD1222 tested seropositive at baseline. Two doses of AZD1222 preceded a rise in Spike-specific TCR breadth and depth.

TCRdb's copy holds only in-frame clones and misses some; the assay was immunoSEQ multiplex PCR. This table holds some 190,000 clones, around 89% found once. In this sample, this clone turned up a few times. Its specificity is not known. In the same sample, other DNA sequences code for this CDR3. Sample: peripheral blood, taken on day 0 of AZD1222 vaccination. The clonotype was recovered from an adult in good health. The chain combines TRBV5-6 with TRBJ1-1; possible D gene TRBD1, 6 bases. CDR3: CASSLAGAGTEAFF. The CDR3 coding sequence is TGTGCCAGCAGCTTAGCAGGGGCCGGCACTGAAGCTTTCTTT.